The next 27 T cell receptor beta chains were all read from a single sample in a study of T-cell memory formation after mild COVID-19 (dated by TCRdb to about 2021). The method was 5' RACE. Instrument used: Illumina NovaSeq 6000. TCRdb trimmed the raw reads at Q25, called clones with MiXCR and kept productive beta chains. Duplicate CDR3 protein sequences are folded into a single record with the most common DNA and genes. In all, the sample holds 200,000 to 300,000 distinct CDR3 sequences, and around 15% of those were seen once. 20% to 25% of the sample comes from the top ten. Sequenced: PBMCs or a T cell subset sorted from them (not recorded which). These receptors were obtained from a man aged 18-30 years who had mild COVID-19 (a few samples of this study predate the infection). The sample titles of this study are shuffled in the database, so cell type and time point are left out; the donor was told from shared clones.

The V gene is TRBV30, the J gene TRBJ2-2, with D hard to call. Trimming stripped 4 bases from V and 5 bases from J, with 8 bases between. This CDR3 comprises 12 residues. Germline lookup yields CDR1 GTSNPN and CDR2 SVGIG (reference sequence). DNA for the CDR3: TGTGCCTGGAAGATGTGGACCGGGGAGCTGTTTTTT. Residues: CAWKMWTGELFF.

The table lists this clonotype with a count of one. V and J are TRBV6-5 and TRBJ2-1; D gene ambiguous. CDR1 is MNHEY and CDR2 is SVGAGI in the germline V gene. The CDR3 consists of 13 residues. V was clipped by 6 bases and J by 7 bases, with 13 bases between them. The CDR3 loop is CASRESSRNEQFF. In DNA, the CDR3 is TGTGCCAGCAGGGAGTCCTCAAGGAATGAGCAGTTCTTC.

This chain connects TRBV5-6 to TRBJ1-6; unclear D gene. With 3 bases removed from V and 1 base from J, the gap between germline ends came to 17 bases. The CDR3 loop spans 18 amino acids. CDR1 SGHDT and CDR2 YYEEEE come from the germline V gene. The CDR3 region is CASSSQVLEGSYNSPLHF. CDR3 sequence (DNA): TGTGCCAGCAGCTCCCAGGTCCTGGAGGGATCCTATAATTCACCCCTCCACTTT.

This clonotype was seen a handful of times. The CDR3, as DNA: TGCGCCAGCACCCCTGACACTGGCACCGGGGAGCTGTTTTTT. It translates to CASTPDTGTGELFF. The chain links TRBV10-2 to TRBJ2-2; D gene ambiguous. CDR3 size: 14 residues. In germline, CDR1 is WSHSY, CDR2 SAAADI. V was pared by 7 bases and J by 4 bases, with 13 bases between.

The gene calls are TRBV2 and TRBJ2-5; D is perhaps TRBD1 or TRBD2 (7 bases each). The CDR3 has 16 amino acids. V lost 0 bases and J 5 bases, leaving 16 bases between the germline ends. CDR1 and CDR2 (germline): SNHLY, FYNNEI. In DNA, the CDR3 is TGTGCCAGCAGTGAAGCCAGCAGCCAGGGGGGGGAGACCCAGTACTTC. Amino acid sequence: CASSEASSQGGETQYF. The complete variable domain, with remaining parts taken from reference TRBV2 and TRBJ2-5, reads EPEVTQTPSHQVTQMGQEVILRCVPISNHLYFYWYRQILGQKVEFLVSFYNNEISEKSEIFDDQFSVERPDGSNFTLKIRSTKLEDSAMYFCASSEASSQGGETQYFGPGTRLLVL.

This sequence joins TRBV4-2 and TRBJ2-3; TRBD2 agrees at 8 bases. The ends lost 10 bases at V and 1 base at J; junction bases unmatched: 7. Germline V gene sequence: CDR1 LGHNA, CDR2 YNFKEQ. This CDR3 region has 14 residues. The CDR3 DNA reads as TGTGCCACTTTAGCGGGGATGGGCACAGATACGCAGTATTTT. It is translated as CATLAGMGTDTQYF.

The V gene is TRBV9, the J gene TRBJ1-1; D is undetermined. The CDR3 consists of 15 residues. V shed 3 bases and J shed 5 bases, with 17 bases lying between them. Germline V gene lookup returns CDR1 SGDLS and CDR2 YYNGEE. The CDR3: CASSARFDPRTEAFF. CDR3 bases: TGTGCCAGCAGCGCCCGCTTTGACCCCCGGACTGAAGCTTTCTTT.

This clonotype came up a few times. The CDR3 DNA reads TGCGCCAGCAGCCAGACTCGACTAGCGGGGTCCCGCGGGGAGACCCAGTACTTC. Translation gives CASSQTRLAGSRGETQYF. The chain recombines TRBV4-1 with TRBJ2-5, with 11 positions matching TRBD2. Germline values: CDR1 MGHRA, CDR2 YSYEKL. Germline trimming cut 3 bases from V and 5 bases from J; bases unmatched to any gene: 14. The CDR3 extends over 18 amino acids.

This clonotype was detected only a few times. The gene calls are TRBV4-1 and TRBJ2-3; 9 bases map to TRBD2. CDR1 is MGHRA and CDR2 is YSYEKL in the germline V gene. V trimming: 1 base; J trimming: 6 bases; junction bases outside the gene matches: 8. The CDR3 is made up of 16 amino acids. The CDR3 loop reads CASSQGPERGADTQYF. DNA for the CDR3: TGCGCCAGCAGCCAAGGTCCGGAGCGGGGGGCTGATACGCAGTATTTT.

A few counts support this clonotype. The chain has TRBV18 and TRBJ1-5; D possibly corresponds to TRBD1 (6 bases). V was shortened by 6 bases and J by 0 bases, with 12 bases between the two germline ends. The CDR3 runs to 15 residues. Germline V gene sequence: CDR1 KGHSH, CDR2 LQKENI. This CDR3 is CASSSGQNSNQPQHF. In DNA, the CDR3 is TGTGCCAGCTCGTCGGGACAAAATAGCAATCAGCCCCAGCATTTT.

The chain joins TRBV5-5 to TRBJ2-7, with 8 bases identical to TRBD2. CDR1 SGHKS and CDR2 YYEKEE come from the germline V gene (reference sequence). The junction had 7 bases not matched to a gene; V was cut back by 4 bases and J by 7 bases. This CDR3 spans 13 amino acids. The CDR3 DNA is TGTGCCAGCAGCGACCGGACTAGCAGGGAGCAGTACGTC. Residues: CASSDRTSREQYV.

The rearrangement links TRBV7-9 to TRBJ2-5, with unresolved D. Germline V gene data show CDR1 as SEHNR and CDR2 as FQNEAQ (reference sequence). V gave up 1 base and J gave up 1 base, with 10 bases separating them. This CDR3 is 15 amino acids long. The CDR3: CASSLVPPGQETQYF. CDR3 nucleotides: TGTGCCAGCAGCTTAGTACCACCAGGCCAAGAGACCCAGTACTTC.

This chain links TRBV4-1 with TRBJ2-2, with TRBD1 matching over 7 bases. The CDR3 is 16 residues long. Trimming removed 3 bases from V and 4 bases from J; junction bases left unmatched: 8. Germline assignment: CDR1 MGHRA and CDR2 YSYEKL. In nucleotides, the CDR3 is TGCGCCAGCAGCCAGTTCCCGGGACAGAGCACCGGGGAGCTGTTTTTT. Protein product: CASSQFPGQSTGELFF.

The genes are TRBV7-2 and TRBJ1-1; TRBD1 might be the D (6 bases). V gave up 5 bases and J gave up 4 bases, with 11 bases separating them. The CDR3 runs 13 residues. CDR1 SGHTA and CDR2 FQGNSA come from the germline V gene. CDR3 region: CASSLTGSTEAFF. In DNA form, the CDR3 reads TGTGCCAGCAGCCTTACAGGGAGCACTGAAGCTTTCTTT.

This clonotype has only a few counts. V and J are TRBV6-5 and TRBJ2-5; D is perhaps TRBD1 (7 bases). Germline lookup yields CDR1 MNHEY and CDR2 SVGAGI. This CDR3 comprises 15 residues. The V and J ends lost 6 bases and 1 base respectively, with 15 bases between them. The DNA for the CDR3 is TGTGCCAGCAGCCCTTATCAGGGGGGCCAAGAGACCCAGTACTTC. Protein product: CASSPYQGGQETQYF.

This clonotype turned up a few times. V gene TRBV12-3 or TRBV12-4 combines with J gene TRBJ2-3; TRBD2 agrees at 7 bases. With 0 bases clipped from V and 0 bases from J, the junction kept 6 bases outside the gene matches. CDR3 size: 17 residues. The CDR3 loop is CASSLAGRGPSTDTQYF. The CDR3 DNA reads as TGTGCCAGCAGTTTAGCGGGGAGGGGTCCTAGCACAGATACGCAGTATTTT.

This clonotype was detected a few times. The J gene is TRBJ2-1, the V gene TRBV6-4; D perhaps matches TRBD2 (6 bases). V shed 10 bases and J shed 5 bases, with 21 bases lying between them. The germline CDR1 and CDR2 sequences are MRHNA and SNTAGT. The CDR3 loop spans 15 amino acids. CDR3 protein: CATRRGVAENNEQFF. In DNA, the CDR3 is TGTGCCACCAGACGTGGGGTAGCGGAGAACAATGAGCAGTTCTTC.

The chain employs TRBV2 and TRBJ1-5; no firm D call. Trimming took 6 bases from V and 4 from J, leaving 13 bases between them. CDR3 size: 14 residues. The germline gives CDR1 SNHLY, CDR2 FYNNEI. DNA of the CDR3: TGTGCCAGCAGCGCCCCCCTCGAGAATCAGCCCCAGCATTTT. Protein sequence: CASSAPLENQPQHF. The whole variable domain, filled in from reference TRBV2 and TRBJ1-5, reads EPEVTQTPSHQVTQMGQEVILRCVPISNHLYFYWYRQILGQKVEFLVSFYNNEISEKSEIFDDQFSVERPDGSNFTLKIRSTKLEDSAMYFCASSAPLENQPQHFGDGTRLSIL.

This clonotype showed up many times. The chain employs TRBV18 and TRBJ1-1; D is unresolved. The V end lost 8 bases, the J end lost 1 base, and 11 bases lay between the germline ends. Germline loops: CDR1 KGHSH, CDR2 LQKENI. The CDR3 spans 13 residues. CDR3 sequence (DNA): TGTGCCAGCAGTCCTCTCGGGAACACTGAAGCTTTCTTT. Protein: CASSPLGNTEAFF.

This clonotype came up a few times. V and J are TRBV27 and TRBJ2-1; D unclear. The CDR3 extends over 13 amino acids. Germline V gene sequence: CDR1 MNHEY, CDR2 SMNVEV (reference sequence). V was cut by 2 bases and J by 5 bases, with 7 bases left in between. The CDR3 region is CASSLDWDNEQFF. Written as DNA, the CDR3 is TGTGCCAGCAGTTTAGACTGGGACAATGAGCAGTTCTTC.

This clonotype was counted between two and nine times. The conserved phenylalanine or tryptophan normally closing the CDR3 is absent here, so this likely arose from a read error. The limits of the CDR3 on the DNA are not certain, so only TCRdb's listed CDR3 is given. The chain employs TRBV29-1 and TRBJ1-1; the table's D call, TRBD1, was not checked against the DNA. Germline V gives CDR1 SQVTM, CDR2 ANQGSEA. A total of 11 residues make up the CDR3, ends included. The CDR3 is CSAGTGGSPIL.

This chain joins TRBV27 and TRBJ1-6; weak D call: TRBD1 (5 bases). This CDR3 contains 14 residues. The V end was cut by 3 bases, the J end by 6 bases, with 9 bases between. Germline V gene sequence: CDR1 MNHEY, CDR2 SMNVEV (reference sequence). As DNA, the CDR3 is TGTGCCAGCAGTTTTCGGGGGGTTAATTCACCCCTCCACTTT. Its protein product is CASSFRGVNSPLHF.

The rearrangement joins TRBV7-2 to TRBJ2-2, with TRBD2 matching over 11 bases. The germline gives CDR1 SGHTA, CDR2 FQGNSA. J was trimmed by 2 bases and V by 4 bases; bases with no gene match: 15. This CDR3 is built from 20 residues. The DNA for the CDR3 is TGTGCCAGCAGCTCCTGGGTCCGACTAGCGGGGATTTTAAACACCGGGGAGCTGTTTTTT. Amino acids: CASSSWVRLAGILNTGELFF.

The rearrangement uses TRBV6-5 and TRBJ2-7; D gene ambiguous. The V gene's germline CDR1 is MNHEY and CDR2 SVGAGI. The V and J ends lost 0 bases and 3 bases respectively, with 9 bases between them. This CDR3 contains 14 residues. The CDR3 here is CASSYSRSLYEQYF. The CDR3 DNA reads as TGTGCCAGCAGTTACTCGAGGTCCCTCTACGAGCAGTACTTC.

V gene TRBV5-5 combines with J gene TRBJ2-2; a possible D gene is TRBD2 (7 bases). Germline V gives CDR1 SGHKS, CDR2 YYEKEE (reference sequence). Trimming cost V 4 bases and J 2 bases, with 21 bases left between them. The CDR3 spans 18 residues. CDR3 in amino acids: CASSPTPRGRGNTGELFF. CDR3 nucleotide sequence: TGTGCCAGCAGCCCCACGCCGCGGGGGCGCGGAAACACCGGGGAGCTGTTTTTT. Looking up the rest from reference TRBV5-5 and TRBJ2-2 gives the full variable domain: DAGVTQSPTHLIKTRGQQVTLRCSPISGHKSVSWYQQVLGQGPQFIFQYYEKEERGRGNFPDRFSARQFPNYSSELNVNALLLGDSALYLCASSPTPRGRGNTGELFFGEGSRLTVL.

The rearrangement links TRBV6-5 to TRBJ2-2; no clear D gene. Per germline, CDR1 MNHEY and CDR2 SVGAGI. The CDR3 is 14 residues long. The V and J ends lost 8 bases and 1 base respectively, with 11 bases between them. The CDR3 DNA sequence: TGTGCCAGCTCCCGGACCAAGAACACCGGGGAGCTGTTTTTT. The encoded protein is CASSRTKNTGELFF.

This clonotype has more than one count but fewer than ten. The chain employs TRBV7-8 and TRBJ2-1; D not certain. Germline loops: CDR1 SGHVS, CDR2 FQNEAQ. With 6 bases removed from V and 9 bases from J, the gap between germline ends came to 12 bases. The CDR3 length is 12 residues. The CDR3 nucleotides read TGTGCCAGCAGGAGGACCTGGGTTGAGCAGTTCTTC. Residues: CASRRTWVEQFF.